The 21 T cell receptor beta chains presented below share a single source sample, sequenced in a study of blood T cell repertoires in COVID-19. Clones were sequenced by immunoSEQ multiplex PCR, and TCRdb holds only the in-frame ones, with some missing. The sample carries under 200,000 clones, 70% to 90% recorded once. Sequencing was done on a sample of peripheral blood. The receptor source for this set is a woman at least 80 years old in a cohort sampled during active or convalescent COVID-19.

The rearrangement joins TRBV5-6 to TRBJ1-5; TRBD1 aligns across 8 bases. From germline, CDR1 is SGHDT and CDR2 YYEEEE. This CDR3 has 16 amino acids. V lost 0 bases, J lost 3 bases, and 5 bases stayed unmatched. CDR3 amino acids: CASSLGQGAVNQPQHF. CDR3 DNA: TGTGCCAGCAGCTTGGGGCAGGGGGCGGTCAATCAGCCCCAGCATTTT. The full variable domain, completed using reference TRBV5-6 and TRBJ1-5, is DAGVTQSPTHLIKTRGQQVTLRCSPKSGHDTVSWYQQALGQGPQFIFQYYEEEERQRGNFPDRFSGHQFPNYSSELNVNALLLGDSALYLCASSLGQGAVNQPQHFGDGTRLSIL.

This clone was recorded once. V and J are TRBV6-5 and TRBJ1-4, with D unclear. CDR1 MNHEY and CDR2 SVGAGI come from the germline V gene. V gave up 6 bases and J gave up 2 bases, with 10 bases separating them. This CDR3 contains 14 residues. The CDR3 spells CASSPLPTNEKLFF. Here the CDR3 DNA reads TGTGCCAGCAGCCCGCTACCCACTAATGAAAAACTGTTTTTT.

The chain recombines TRBV4-1 with TRBJ1-2; D gene ambiguous. The CDR3 sequence is 12 residues long. V shed 1 base and J shed 5 bases, with 5 bases lying between them. Germline CDR1 is MGHRA and CDR2 is YSYEKL. The CDR3 DNA reads TGCGCCAGCAGCCAAGGTATATATGGCTACACCTTC. It translates to CASSQGIYGYTF.

The genes are TRBV19 and TRBJ1-4; 10 bases are a match to TRBD1. This CDR3 comprises 15 residues. With V trimmed by 5 bases and J by 8 bases, 8 bases remained unmatched. Looked up from germline, CDR1 is LNHDA and CDR2 is SQIVND (reference sequence). CDR3 DNA: TGTGCCAGTAGTCCGACCCGGACAGGGGGGGAAAAACTGTTTTTT. Protein: CASSPTRTGGEKLFF.

V is TRBV5-1 and J is TRBJ2-1, with TRBD1 matching 8 bases. The CDR3 covers 15 residues. Looked up from germline, CDR1 is SGHRS and CDR2 is YFSETQ. V lost 7 bases to trimming and J lost 2 bases; unmatched junction nucleotides: 8. CDR3 protein: CASGTGQGPYNEQFF. CDR3 DNA: TGCGCCAGCGGAACTGGACAGGGCCCCTACAATGAGCAGTTCTTC.

This rearrangement joins TRBV27 to TRBJ1-2, with 7 bases identical to TRBD1. Germline CDR1 MNHEY, CDR2 SMNVEV (reference sequence). The CDR3 totals 14 residues. V was pared by 4 bases and J by 6 bases, with 8 bases of the junction left unmatched. The DNA of the CDR3 is TGTGCCAGCAGTTCCGTAAACAGGGGTGATGGCTACACCTTC. Protein sequence: CASSSVNRGDGYTF.

The J gene is TRBJ2-1, the V gene TRBV27; 10 bases agree with TRBD2. The CDR3 has 16 amino acids. Germline V gene lookup returns CDR1 MNHEY and CDR2 SMNVEV (reference sequence). V gave up 5 bases and J gave up 1 base; unmatched junction bases: 5. The CDR3, as DNA: TGTGCCAGCAGTGCCCTAGCGGGAGATTCCTACAATGAGCAGTTCTTC. Translating it yields CASSALAGDSYNEQFF.

This chain links TRBV18 with TRBJ1-2, with D possibly TRBD1 on 6 matching bases. With 2 bases removed from V and 2 bases from J, the gap between germline ends came to 24 bases. The CDR3 covers 19 residues. CDR1 and CDR2 from the germline V gene are KGHSH and LQKENI. The CDR3 is CASSPGERTEGFYNYGYTF. The CDR3 DNA is TGTGCCAGCTCACCAGGGGAAAGGACAGAGGGTTTTTACAACTATGGCTACACCTTC.

The CDR3 nucleotides read TGTGCCATCGCCGCCCGCAGGGTGGATGGCTACACCTTC. Residues: CAIAARRVDGYTF. The V and J genes are TRBV10-3 and TRBJ1-2; D possibly corresponds to TRBD1 (5 bases). V was pared by 8 bases and J by 6 bases, with 16 bases between. The length of the CDR3 is 13 residues. Germline loops: CDR1 ENHRY, CDR2 SYGVKD.

The genes are TRBV27 and TRBJ2-2; a possible D gene is TRBD2 (5 bases). This CDR3 is 16 amino acids long. The germline V and J ends were trimmed by 4 bases and 6 bases, with 18 bases remaining between them. In germline, CDR1 is MNHEY, CDR2 SMNVEV (reference sequence). The CDR3 sequence is CASSWKPGNRAGELFF. The CDR3 DNA reads TGTGCCAGCAGTTGGAAACCGGGGAATAGGGCCGGGGAGCTGTTTTTT.

The chain carries TRBV7-8 and TRBJ2-7; TRBD1 aligns across 12 bases. V lost 5 bases and J lost 6; bases outside the gene matches: 5. This CDR3 is built from 14 residues. Germline-derived CDR1 and CDR2 are SGHVS and FQNEAQ. The CDR3 region is CASSLGTGGPEQYV. The CDR3 DNA reads as TGTGCCAGCAGCCTGGGGACAGGGGGCCCCGAGCAGTACGTC.

The chain carries TRBV7-9 and TRBJ2-1, with TRBD2 matching over 7 bases. Germline CDR1 and CDR2: SEHNR and FQNEAQ (reference sequence). This CDR3 is 16 amino acids long. Losses at the gene ends were 2 bases for V and 6 bases for J; bases not matched to a gene: 10. The CDR3 protein is CASSLFLADKGNEQFF. CDR3 bases: TGTGCCAGCAGCTTATTTCTAGCGGACAAAGGCAATGAGCAGTTCTTC.

CDR3 coding DNA: TGTGCCAGCAGCTTAATGCGGGGGACAGGGCAAGAGACCCAGTACTTC. Its translation: CASSLMRGTGQETQYF. The chain employs TRBV7-2 and TRBJ2-5; 9 positions match TRBD1. The germline V gene has CDR1 SGHTA and CDR2 FQGNSA. There are 16 residues in the CDR3. V was clipped by 2 bases and J by 2 bases; unmatched bases: 6.

The V and J genes are TRBV21-1 and TRBJ2-4; no check of the table's D call, TRBD2, against the DNA was made. TRBV21-1 is a known pseudogene. This CDR3 is 17 amino acids long. The CDR3 DNA reads as TGTGCCAGCAGCAAAAAAGCGGGAGGGCCAGGGAAAAACATTCAGTACTTC. Translation gives CASSKKAGGPGKNIQYF.

The chain links TRBV4-1 to TRBJ1-5; 8 nucleotides line up with TRBD1. Trimming cost V 4 bases and J 2 bases; bases outside gene matches: 7. This CDR3 region has 16 residues. Germline CDR1 reads MGHRA; CDR2 reads YSYEKL. The CDR3 region is CASSRGQAGGNQPQHF. CDR3 DNA: TGCGCCAGCAGCCGGGGACAGGCTGGAGGCAATCAGCCCCAGCATTTT.

The chain couples TRBV14 to TRBJ2-5, with D perhaps TRBD1 (6 bases). V gave up 4 bases and J gave up 4 bases, with 10 bases separating them. This CDR3 is built from 13 residues. Per germline, CDR1 SGHDN and CDR2 FVKESK. The DNA for the CDR3 is TGTGCCAGCAGCCCCACAGGGATAGAGACCCAGTACTTC. Residues: CASSPTGIETQYF.

The rearrangement links TRBV3-1 (or the pseudogene TRBV3-2) to TRBJ2-2; D is possibly TRBD1 (5 bases). The length of the CDR3 is 14 residues. V was cut by 2 bases and J by 6 bases, with 10 bases left in between. CDR1 LGHDT and CDR2 YNNKEL come from the germline V gene (reference sequence). The CDR3 loop is CASSQNGASGELFF. The DNA of the CDR3 is TGTGCCAGCAGCCAAAATGGGGCGTCCGGGGAGCTGTTTTTT.

The chain employs TRBV19 and TRBJ2-7; 11 bases line up with TRBD1. The CDR3 totals 13 residues. Germline V gene sequence: CDR1 LNHDA, CDR2 SQIVND (reference sequence). V trimming: 9 bases; J trimming: 2 bases; junction bases outside the gene matches: 3. CDR3 sequence: CASRDRGTYEQYF. CDR3 nucleotide sequence: TGTGCCAGCCGGGACAGGGGGACCTACGAGCAGTACTTC.

Here the CDR3 reads CASSQTGIAKNIQYF. As DNA, the CDR3 is TGTGCCAGCAGCCAAACAGGGATAGCCAAAAACATTCAGTACTTC. The rearrangement links TRBV4-2 to TRBJ2-4; possibly TRBD1 for D (6 bases). This CDR3 contains 15 residues. V was clipped by 2 bases and J by 0 bases, with 8 bases between them. Germline values: CDR1 LGHNA, CDR2 YNFKEQ.

The CDR3: CASSEVTGYEQYV. DNA of the CDR3: TGTGCCAGCAGTGAAGTAACAGGCTACGAGCAGTACGTC. The V gene is TRBV6-1, the J gene TRBJ2-7, with a tentative D call TRBD1 (5 bases). V lost 1 base and J 3 bases, leaving 7 bases between the germline ends. The CDR3 covers 13 residues. Germline loops: CDR1 MNHNS, CDR2 SASEGT.

V usage is TRBV6-5 and J usage is TRBJ1-6; 8 bases agree with TRBD1. With 5 bases clipped from V and 8 bases from J, the junction kept 5 bases outside the gene matches. CDR3 length: 14 residues. Germline V lookup: CDR1 MNHEY, CDR2 SVGAGI. CDR3 sequence (DNA): TGTGCCAGCAGTAGGACAGGGAGGGATTCACCCCTCCACTTT. It is translated as CASSRTGRDSPLHF.